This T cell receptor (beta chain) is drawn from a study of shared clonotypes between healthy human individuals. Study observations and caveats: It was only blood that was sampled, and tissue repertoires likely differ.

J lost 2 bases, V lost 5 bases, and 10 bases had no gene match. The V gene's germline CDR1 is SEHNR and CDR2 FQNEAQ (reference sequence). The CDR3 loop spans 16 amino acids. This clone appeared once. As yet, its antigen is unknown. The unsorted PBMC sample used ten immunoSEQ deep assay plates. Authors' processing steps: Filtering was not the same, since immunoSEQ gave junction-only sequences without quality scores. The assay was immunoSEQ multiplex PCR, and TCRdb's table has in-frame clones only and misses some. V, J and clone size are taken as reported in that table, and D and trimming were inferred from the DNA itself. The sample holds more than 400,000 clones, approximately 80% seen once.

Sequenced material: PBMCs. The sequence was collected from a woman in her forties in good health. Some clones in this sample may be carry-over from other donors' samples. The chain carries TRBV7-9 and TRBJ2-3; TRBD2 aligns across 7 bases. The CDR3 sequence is CASSPYGTTPTDTQYF. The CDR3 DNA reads TGTGCCAGCAGCCCCTACGGGACTACCCCCACAGATACGCAGTATTTT.